This T cell receptor beta chain derives from a study of T cells in localized non-small cell lung cancer. Profiling relied on immunoSEQ multiplex PCR, and the TCRdb table lists in-frame clones only, not all of them. The sample includes around 140,000 clones, roughly nine tenths seen only once; the top ten take over 1.5%. This CDR3 is 14 amino acids long. With 6 bases removed from V and 2 bases from J, the gap between germline ends came to 14 bases. In germline, CDR1 is MNHNY, CDR2 SVGAGI (reference sequence). Sequenced here: peripheral blood, sampled before any cancer treatment. This clonotype originated in a female donor aged 60 or older with stage I lung adenocarcinoma. The rearrangement joins TRBV6-6 to TRBJ2-7, with a tentative D call TRBD1 (7 bases). In nucleotides, the CDR3 is TGTGCCAGCAGGGGAGGAGGGGGCCCCTACGAGCAGTACTTC. Translated, it gives CASRGGGGPYEQYF.